These T cell receptor beta chains were read from a single sample in a study of cytomegalovirus exposure and HLA in healthy donors. Here immunoSEQ multiplex PCR was the method, and the copy in TCRdb shows in-frame clones only, minus some. The sample lists 130,000 or so clones, 74% seen once, with over 5% in the top ten. The sequenced sample consisted of PBMCs. The origin of the receptors is a man aged 40-55 years in good health and CMV-seropositive. CDR3s include the opening cysteine and the closing phenylalanine or tryptophan. Each record gives: V gene, J gene, D gene, CDR3 length, clone size, CDR3 protein, CDR3 DNA. The D gene is left open where the match is weak. Clone size is stated in some rows and not others, as once, few, many or a class when expanded.

>TRBV19|TRBJ1-5|TRBD1|14|NA
CASSTGQGNQPQHF
TGTGCCAGTAGTACAGGACAGGGCAATCAGCCCCAGCATTTT
>TRBV27|TRBJ2-1|TRBD1|17|few
CASSLFWGQGARNEQFF
TGTGCCAGCAGTTTATTCTGGGGGCAGGGGGCGCGTAATGAGCAGTTCTTC
>TRBV27|TRBJ2-2|TRBD2|15|NA
CASSLRREGTGELFF
TGTGCCAGCAGTTTACGTCGGGAGGGCACCGGGGAGCTGTTTTTT
>TRBV19|TRBJ2-7|NA|14|once
CASNSGRAAGEQYF
TGTGCCAGTAACTCTGGCAGGGCAGCAGGAGAGCAGTACTTC
>TRBV6-1|TRBJ2-2|TRBD2|15|NA
CASSAGGQGKGQLFF
TGTGCCAGCAGTGCGGGGGGGCAGGGGAAAGGACAACTGTTTTTT
>TRBV5-4|TRBJ1-1|TRBD1|15|NA
CASSHRDRDDTEAFF
TGTGCCAGCAGCCATAGGGACAGGGATGACACTGAAGCTTTCTTT
>TRBV6-1|TRBJ1-1|TRBD1|14|NA
CASSDRQGITEAFF
TGTGCCAGCAGTGATAGACAGGGGATAACTGAAGCTTTCTTT
>TRBV2|TRBJ2-7|TRBD2|15|once
CASRDVVAGVDEQYF
TGTGCCAGCAGGGATGTGGTAGCGGGGGTGGACGAGCAGTACTTC
>TRBV1|TRBJ2-7|NA|17|NA
CTSSQDFSQGANYEQYF
TGCACCAGCAGCCAAGATTTTTCGCAGGGGGCTAATTACGAGCAGTACTTC
>TRBV19|TRBJ1-1|TRBD1|16|NA
CASSSRTGTANTEAFF
TGTGCCAGCTCCTCAAGAACCGGGACAGCAAACACTGAAGCTTTCTTT
>TRBV10-3|TRBJ2-7|TRBD1|14|NA
CAISLKAGGYEQYF
TGTGCCATCAGCCTCAAAGCAGGGGGCTACGAGCAGTACTTC
>TRBV6-1|TRBJ1-5|NA|14|NA
CASSEAYSNQPQHF
TGTGCCAGCAGTGAAGCCTATAGCAATCAGCCCCAGCATTTT
>TRBV28|TRBJ2-2|NA|12|few
CASSTEAWELFF
TGTGCCAGCAGCACCGAGGCCTGGGAGCTGTTTTTT
>TRBV2|TRBJ1-5|NA|16|NA
CASREERYYSNQPQHF
TGTGCCAGTAGGGAAGAACGCTATTATAGCAATCAGCCCCAGCATTTT
>TRBV15|TRBJ1-4|NA|18|once
CATSRAPPDSTTNEKLFF
TGTGCCACCAGCAGAGCACCCCCGGACAGCACAACTAATGAAAAACTGTTTTTT
>TRBV7-2|TRBJ2-4|NA|14|NA
CASSPDGRVNIQYF
TGTGCCAGCAGCCCCGATGGCAGGGTTAACATTCAGTACTTC
>TRBV18|TRBJ2-7|NA|16|once
CASSPGRGRLPYEQYF
TGTGCCAGCTCACCAGGGAGGGGGAGACTTCCTTACGAGCAGTACTTC
>TRBV14|TRBJ1-2|TRBD1|17|few
CASSQVMGRGSNYGYTF
TGTGCCAGCAGCCAAGTCATGGGCAGGGGGTCAAACTATGGCTACACCTTC
>TRBV29-1|TRBJ2-5|NA|12|NA
CSVPQGRETQYF
TGCAGCGTTCCACAGGGTAGGGAGACCCAGTACTTC
>TRBV5-6|TRBJ2-1|TRBD2|16|NA
CASSLLAGGRAGEQFF
TGTGCCAGCAGCTTATTAGCTGGAGGGAGGGCAGGGGAGCAGTTCTTC
>TRBV6-5|TRBJ2-2|NA|15|few
CASSSHVWGAGELFF
TGTGCCAGCAGTTCCCACGTATGGGGGGCCGGGGAGCTGTTTTTT
>TRBV2|TRBJ2-2|NA|15|once
CASIGASANTGELFF
TGTGCCAGCATAGGAGCTAGCGCGAACACCGGGGAGCTGTTTTTT
>TRBV5-1|TRBJ2-5|TRBD2|17|NA
CASSLSARAGGTETQYF
TGCGCCAGCAGTTTGTCTGCCCGAGCGGGAGGTACGGAGACCCAGTACTTC